These 7 T cell receptor beta chains were sequenced from one sample in a study of human T cells and chemical hapten exposure. TCRdb re-called the RACE reads through MiXCR, storing one row per CDR3 protein. The table lists approximately 43,000 distinct CDR3 sequences, 3% to 4% of them singletons. Time point given: patch test 1, 2 weeks after DPC sensitization. The sample's treatment: therapeutic diphenylcyclopropenone sensitization with weekly scalp DPC. Unfractionated whole blood yielded the extracted total RNA. This specimen was whole blood, taken in connection with sensitization to the hapten diphenylcyclopropenone (DPC). These receptors came from a man aged 45-60 years with alopecia areata. Some clones in this sample may be carry-over from other donors' samples.

This clonotype was seen at least ten times. As DNA, the CDR3 is TGTGCCAGTAGTATCAGAAGGACGGACTATGGCTACACCTTC. Its translation: CASSIRRTDYGYTF. The V and J genes are TRBV19 and TRBJ1-2; D is ambiguous. Germline CDR1 and CDR2: LNHDA and SQIVND (reference sequence). The V end was cut by 3 bases, the J end by 3 bases, with 11 bases between. The CDR3 spans 14 residues.

This clonotype was observed at least ten times. The V call is TRBV5-1, the J call TRBJ2-2, with D tentatively TRBD1 (5 bases). The CDR3 spans 15 residues. Germline CDR1 and CDR2: SGHRS and YFSETQ. V lost 3 bases, J lost 3 bases, and 12 bases lay in between. In DNA, the CDR3 is TGCGCCAGCAGCTGGGAACAGGCGTACACCGGGGAGCTGTTTTTT. It translates to CASSWEQAYTGELFF.

Ten or more counts support this clonotype. The V gene is TRBV27, the J gene TRBJ2-1; TRBD2 aligns across 9 bases. Germline V CDR1 and CDR2: MNHEY, SMNVEV (reference sequence). The CDR3 covers 16 residues. V was pared by 6 bases and J by 6 bases, with 12 bases of the junction left unmatched. The CDR3 loop reads CASRPIAGANSNEQFF. CDR3 sequence (DNA): TGTGCCAGCAGACCTATAGCGGGAGCTAACAGCAATGAGCAGTTCTTC.

This clonotype was counted at least ten times. The CDR3 protein is CSVRTSTDTQYF. CDR3 nucleotides: TGCAGCGTTCGTACTAGCACAGATACGCAGTATTTT. J is TRBJ2-3 and V is TRBV29-1; no firm D call. V lost 5 bases to trimming and J lost 0 bases, with 6 bases between them. The CDR3 consists of 12 residues. Germline V gives CDR1 SQVTM, CDR2 ANQGSEA.

The V call is TRBV28, the J call TRBJ2-7; 10 nucleotides align to TRBD1. The CDR3 consists of 15 residues. Germline CDR1 reads MDHEN; CDR2 reads SYDVKM. With V trimmed by 5 bases and J by 5 bases, 9 bases remained unmatched. The CDR3 DNA sequence: TGTGCCAGCAGTCCATACCGGGACAGGGGCGACGAGCAGTACTTC. As protein: CASSPYRDRGDEQYF.

This clonotype was observed at least ten times. The chain joins TRBV4-1 to TRBJ2-7, with D perhaps being TRBD1 or TRBD2 (5 bases each). Germline loops: CDR1 MGHRA, CDR2 YSYEKL. V shed 2 bases and J shed 3 bases, with 14 bases lying between them. The CDR3 is 15 residues long. CDR3 coding DNA: TGCGCCAGCAGCCAACTTCGGGGACCCAGCTACGAGCAGTACTTC. This translates into CASSQLRGPSYEQYF.

There are many counts of this clonotype. The chain carries TRBV11-2 and TRBJ2-1; D gene uncertain. The CDR3 covers 15 residues. The V and J ends lost 3 bases and 5 bases respectively, with 14 bases between them. Per the germline V gene, CDR1 is SGHAT and CDR2 is FQNNGV. The CDR3 region is CASSLIWASDNEQFF. CDR3 nucleotides: TGTGCCAGCAGCTTGATTTGGGCCAGTGACAATGAGCAGTTCTTC.